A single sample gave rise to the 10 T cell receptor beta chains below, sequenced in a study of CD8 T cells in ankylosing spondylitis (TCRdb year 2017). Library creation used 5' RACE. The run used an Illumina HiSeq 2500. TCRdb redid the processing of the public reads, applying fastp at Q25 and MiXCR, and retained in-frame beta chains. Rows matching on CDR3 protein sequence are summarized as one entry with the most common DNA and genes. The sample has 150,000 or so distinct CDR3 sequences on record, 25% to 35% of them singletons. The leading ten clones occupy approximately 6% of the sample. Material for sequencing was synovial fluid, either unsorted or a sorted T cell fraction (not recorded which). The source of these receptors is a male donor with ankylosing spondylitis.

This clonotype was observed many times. This CDR3 is CASSYIAGGPTDTQYF. The CDR3 DNA follows: TGTGCCAGCAGCTACATAGCGGGAGGGCCGACAGATACGCAGTATTTT. This chain uses TRBV7-2 with TRBJ2-3, with 11 bases that match TRBD2. Germline V gene lookup returns CDR1 SGHTA and CDR2 FQGNSA. With V trimmed by 4 bases and J by 3 bases, 6 bases remained unmatched. This CDR3 has 16 amino acids.

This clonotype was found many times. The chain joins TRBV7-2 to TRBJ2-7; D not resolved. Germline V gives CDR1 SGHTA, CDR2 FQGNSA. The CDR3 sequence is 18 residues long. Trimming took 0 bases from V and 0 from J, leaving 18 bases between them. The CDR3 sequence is CASSLAPQFARASYEQYF. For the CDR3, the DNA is TGTGCCAGCAGCTTAGCGCCCCAGTTCGCTAGAGCCTCCTACGAGCAGTACTTC.

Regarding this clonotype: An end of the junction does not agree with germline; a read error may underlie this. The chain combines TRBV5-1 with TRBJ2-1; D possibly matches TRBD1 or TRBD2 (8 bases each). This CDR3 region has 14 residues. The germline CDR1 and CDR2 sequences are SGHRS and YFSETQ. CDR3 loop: CASSPIAGQAVGVF. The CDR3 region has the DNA TGCGCCAGCAGCCCGATAGCGGGACAGGCCGTGGGAGTCTTC.

CDR3 in amino acids: CASSPGGRRGDNEQFF. As DNA, the CDR3 is TGTGCCAGCAGCCCAGGGGGCAGACGGGGGGACAATGAGCAGTTCTTC. The chain combines TRBV9 with TRBJ2-1, with D possibly matching TRBD1 (8 bases). CDR1 and CDR2 from the germline V gene are SGDLS and YYNGEE. This CDR3 region has 16 residues. The ends were cut back, 4 bases at V and 5 bases at J, with 19 bases in the middle. The full variable domain, with the rest looked up from reference TRBV9 and TRBJ2-1, is DSGVTQTPKHLITATGQRVTLRCSPRSGDLSVYWYQQSLDQGLQFLIQYYNGEERAKGNILERFSAQQFPDLHSELNLSSLELGDSALYFCASSPGGRRGDNEQFFGPGTRLTVL.

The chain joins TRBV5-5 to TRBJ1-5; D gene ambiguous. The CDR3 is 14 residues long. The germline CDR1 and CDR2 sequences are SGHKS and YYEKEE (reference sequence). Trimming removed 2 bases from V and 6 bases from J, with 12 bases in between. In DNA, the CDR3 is TGTGCCAGCAGCTTAGTGCCGCGGGGTCAGCCCCAGCATTTT. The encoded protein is CASSLVPRGQPQHF.

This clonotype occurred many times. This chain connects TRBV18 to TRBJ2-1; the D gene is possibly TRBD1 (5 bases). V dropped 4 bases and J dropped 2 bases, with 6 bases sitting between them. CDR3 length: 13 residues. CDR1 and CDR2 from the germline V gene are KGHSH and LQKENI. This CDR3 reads CASSQDTYNEQFF. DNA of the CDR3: TGTGCCAGCTCACAGGACACCTACAATGAGCAGTTCTTC.

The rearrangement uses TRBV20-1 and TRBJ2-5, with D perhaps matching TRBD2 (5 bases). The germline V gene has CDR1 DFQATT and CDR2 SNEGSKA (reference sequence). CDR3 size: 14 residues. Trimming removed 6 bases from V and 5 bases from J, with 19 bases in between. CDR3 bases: TGCAGTGCCCCACCACGGGGAATTGGGGAGACCCAGTACTTC. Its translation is CSAPPRGIGETQYF.

DNA for the CDR3: TGTGCCAGCAGCTTAGTCGGCAGGACGAACTCTGGAAACACCATATATTTT. Translation gives CASSLVGRTNSGNTIYF. The gene calls are TRBV7-2 and TRBJ1-3; D unresolved. The CDR3 has 17 residues. CDR1 and CDR2 (germline): SGHTA, FQGNSA. V lost 1 base and J lost 0, with 13 bases in between.

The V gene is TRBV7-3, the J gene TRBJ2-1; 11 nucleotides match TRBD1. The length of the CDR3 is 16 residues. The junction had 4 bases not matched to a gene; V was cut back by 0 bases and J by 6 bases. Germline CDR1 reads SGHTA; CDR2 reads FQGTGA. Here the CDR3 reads CASSLTGDRGGNEQFF. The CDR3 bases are TGTGCCAGCAGCTTAACGGGGGACAGGGGGGGCAATGAGCAGTTCTTC.

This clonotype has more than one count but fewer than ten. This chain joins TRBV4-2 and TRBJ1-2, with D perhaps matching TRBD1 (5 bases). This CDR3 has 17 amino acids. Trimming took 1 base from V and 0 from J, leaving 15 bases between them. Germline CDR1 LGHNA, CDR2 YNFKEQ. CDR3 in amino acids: CASSQAVSKGSNYGYTF. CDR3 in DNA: TGTGCCAGCAGCCAAGCGGTATCCAAGGGGTCTAACTATGGCTACACCTTC.